This T cell receptor (beta chain) was recovered during a study of blood T cells in healthy people across ages. Worth noting for this clonotype: Its antigen is not identified.

At least 6.5 million PBMCs were isolated per sample. Study results and limitations: In long-lived donors, naive CD4+ cell counts and diversity exceeded those of aged donors. Unknown CMV status may confound age-related changes in expanded clones.

Through a sample-barcoded 5' primer and a J-beta primer mix, a second PCR was run for roughly 6 to 11 cycles. A 12-random-nucleotide template-switch adaptor tagged each cDNA molecule. TCRdb processed the 5' RACE reads anew with MiXCR; each CDR3 protein has one entry. The sample comprises about 1.8 million distinct CDR3 sequences, around half of which are singletons, and more than 2% rests with the top ten. Sequencing input: blood. This TCR was recovered from a woman between 40 and 55 years old in good health.

DNA for the CDR3: TGCAGCGCCGAAAGACTCCAGAACACCGGGGAGCTGTTTTTT. This encodes CSAERLQNTGELFF. This chain uses TRBV29-1 with TRBJ2-2; unclear D gene. The CDR3 totals 14 residues. Germline V lookup: CDR1 SQVTM, CDR2 ANQGSEA. Between the trimmed V and J ends, which lost 7 bases and 1 base, there was a span of 13 bases.